The 17 T cell receptor beta chains given below trace back to one sample, sequenced in a study of shared clonotypes between healthy human individuals. TCRdb's table, derived via immunoSEQ multiplex PCR, lists solely in-frame clones and lacks some. This table has about 2 million clones, approximately 95% appearing once. Sequences were obtained from naive CD4+ T cells sorted from blood. This sample's subset: CD45RA+ positively selected. These receptors all stem from a young man in good health.

The rearrangement uses TRBV6-1 and TRBJ2-1; unclear D gene. Germline CDR1 MNHNS, CDR2 SASEGT. V was clipped by 8 bases and J by 4 bases, with 18 bases between them. This CDR3 spans 15 amino acids. The DNA for the CDR3 is TGTGCCAGCCGCGATAAGCAGTTAAGTTACAATGAGCAGTTCTTC. It codes for CASRDKQLSYNEQFF.

The rearrangement joins TRBV11-2 to TRBJ1-1; the match to TRBD1 covers 8 bases. CDR1 is SGHAT and CDR2 is FQNNGV in the germline V gene. The CDR3 consists of 17 residues. Losses at the gene ends were 1 base for V and 0 bases for J; bases not matched to a gene: 7. The DNA for the CDR3 is TGTGCCAGCAGCTTAGTGACACAGGGGGTCATGAACACTGAAGCTTTCTTT. This encodes CASSLVTQGVMNTEAFF.

The genes are TRBV25-1 and TRBJ2-3; a possible D gene is TRBD2 (6 bases). This CDR3 contains 14 residues. The V end was cut by 6 bases, the J end by 4 bases, with 14 bases between. Germline CDR1 MGHDK, CDR2 SYGVNS. CDR3 loop: CASREGGRADTQYF. The CDR3 coding sequence is TGTGCCAGCAGGGAGGGAGGAAGGGCAGATACGCAGTATTTT. Looking up the rest from reference TRBV25-1 and TRBJ2-3 gives the full variable domain: EADIYQTPRYLVIGTGKKITLECSQTMGHDKMYWYQQDPGMELHLIHYSYGVNSTEKGDLSSESTVSRIRTEHFPLTLESARPSHTSQYLCASREGGRADTQYFGPGTRLTVL.

The chain joins TRBV6-6 to TRBJ2-2; unclear D gene. Trimming stripped 2 bases from V and 2 bases from J, with 9 bases between. The CDR3 runs 15 residues. Germline V gene lookup returns CDR1 MNHNY and CDR2 SVGAGI (reference sequence). Here the CDR3 reads CASSYPGRNTGELFF. The CDR3, as DNA: TGTGCCAGCAGTTACCCAGGCAGAAACACCGGGGAGCTGTTTTTT.

Worth noting for this clone: Other DNA sequences in the same sample also yield this CDR3. The chain has TRBV27 and TRBJ1-5; TRBD1 is a possible D gene (6 bases). V lost 8 bases and J 2 bases, leaving 10 bases between the germline ends. The CDR3 has 13 amino acids. Per the germline V gene, CDR1 is MNHEY and CDR2 is SMNVEV (reference sequence). Here the CDR3 reads CASRPGGNQPQHF. The DNA for the CDR3 is TGTGCCAGCCGCCCAGGGGGCAATCAGCCCCAGCATTTT.

V and J are TRBV29-1 and TRBJ1-1; the match to TRBD1 covers 9 bases. V was pared by 3 bases and J by 11 bases, with 7 bases of the junction left unmatched. Germline CDR1 reads SQVTM; CDR2 reads ANQGSEA. CDR3 length: 12 amino acids. CDR3 DNA sequence: TGCAGCGTTGAGGGACAGGGTTTGTGGGCTTTCTTT. Translated: CSVEGQGLWAFF.

The chain couples TRBV4-1 to TRBJ2-2; D remains ambiguous. This CDR3 region has 13 residues. Trimming cost V 7 bases and J 11 bases, with 17 bases left between them. CDR1 and CDR2 (germline): MGHRA, YSYEKL. This chain's CDR3 is CASNDGLRSELFF. The CDR3 DNA reads TGCGCCAGCAACGACGGGTTACGGAGCGAGCTGTTTTTT.

The V call is TRBV28, the J call TRBJ1-5; 9 nucleotides match TRBD1. Germline V gives CDR1 MDHEN, CDR2 SYDVKM. V shed 4 bases and J 11 bases; nucleotides not matched to a gene: 6. CDR3 length equals 13 residues. CDR3 amino acids: CASSSPGQGSQHF. DNA of the CDR3: TGTGCCAGCAGTTCCCCAGGACAGGGGTCCCAGCATTTT.

The chain couples TRBV10-3 to TRBJ2-5, with D maybe TRBD1 (5 bases). CDR3 length: 14 residues. V lost 5 bases to trimming and J lost 0 bases, with 10 bases between them. The germline gives CDR1 ENHRY, CDR2 SYGVKD. The DNA of the CDR3 is TGTGCCATCAGTCGCGCAGGGAACCAAGAGACCCAGTACTTC. Its translation: CAISRAGNQETQYF.

The chain joins TRBV5-4 to TRBJ2-7, with D perhaps assigned TRBD1 or TRBD2 (5 bases each). The germline gives CDR1 SGHNT, CDR2 YYREEE (reference sequence). The CDR3 loop spans 15 amino acids. V was clipped by 2 bases and J by 2 bases, with 14 bases between them. The CDR3 is CASSFVGTGTYEQYF. The CDR3 DNA is TGTGCCAGCAGCTTCGTAGGGACGGGTACCTACGAGCAGTACTTC.

This sequence joins TRBV16 and TRBJ1-2; possible D gene TRBD1, 5 bases. The germline gives CDR1 KGHSY, CDR2 FQNENV. The V and J ends lost 0 bases and 7 bases respectively, with 6 bases between them. The CDR3 runs to 12 residues. The CDR3 sequence: CASSQSGRGYTF. The CDR3 DNA reads as TGTGCCAGCAGCCAATCGGGGCGTGGCTACACCTTC.

The CDR3 region is CAISESLGQVNTEAFF. CDR3 in DNA: TGTGCCATCAGTGAGTCACTGGGACAGGTGAACACTGAAGCTTTCTTT. The rearrangement joins TRBV10-3 to TRBJ1-1, with 8 bases lining up with TRBD1. This CDR3 spans 16 amino acids. The V gene end was trimmed by 0 bases and the J gene end by 0 bases; junction bases not matched to a gene: 3. CDR1 is ENHRY, CDR2 SYGVKD, per germline.

This chain uses TRBV10-3 with TRBJ2-7; possible D gene TRBD1, 6 bases. CDR3 length equals 14 residues. V lost 3 bases to trimming and J lost 3 bases, with 12 bases between them. Germline V CDR1 and CDR2: ENHRY, SYGVKD. CDR3 sequence: CAISDGDTSYEQYF. The CDR3 DNA follows: TGTGCCATCAGTGACGGGGACACAAGCTACGAGCAGTACTTC.

The chain uses TRBV7-2 and TRBJ1-2; possibly TRBD1 for D (6 bases). Per germline, CDR1 SGHTA and CDR2 FQGNSA. Trimming took 2 bases from V and 4 from J, leaving 14 bases between them. CDR3 length equals 15 residues. The CDR3 nucleotides are TGTGCCAGCAGCTTACCGGAGACAGGCCTCTATGGCTACACCTTC. Its translation: CASSLPETGLYGYTF.

The chain recombines TRBV5-8 with TRBJ2-5; TRBD1 aligns across 8 bases. V was clipped by 2 bases and J by 5 bases; unmatched bases: 11. The CDR3 is 16 amino acids. Germline CDR1 reads SGHTS; CDR2 reads YDEGEE. CDR3 sequence reads: CASSFIGTGGRETQYF. In nucleotides, the CDR3 is TGTGCCAGCAGCTTTATAGGCACAGGGGGTAGGGAGACCCAGTACTTC.

V usage is TRBV7-8 and J usage is TRBJ2-4; TRBD1 aligns across 7 bases. The junction had 12 bases not matched to a gene; V was cut back by 5 bases and J by 8 bases. This CDR3 has 15 amino acids. In germline, CDR1 is SGHVS, CDR2 FQNEAQ. CDR3: CASSPRDSKTDIQYF. The CDR3 DNA reads as TGTGCCAGCAGCCCAAGGGACAGTAAGACGGACATTCAGTACTTC.

This chain joins TRBV4-3 and TRBJ2-1; perhaps TRBD2 as D (6 bases). Germline assignment: CDR1 LGHNA and CDR2 YSLEER. The CDR3 consists of 16 residues. Trimming removed 4 bases at V and 2 bases at J, with 15 bases between. The CDR3 is CASSPSVAGTYNEQFF. CDR3 bases: TGCGCCAGCAGCCCCTCGGTGGCGGGGACCTACAATGAGCAGTTCTTC.